The next 30 T cell receptor beta chains were all read from a single sample in a study of T-cell reconstitution after alpha-beta-depleted transplantation in children. A TCRbeta library incorporating unique molecular identifiers was prepared. MiXCR was run by TCRdb on the PCR reads, yielding one entry per CDR3 protein. The table has some 460,000 distinct CDR3 sequences, 15% to 20% seen once. This material consisted of PBMCs, mostly from graft donor cells, taken 360 days after TCRalphabeta/CD19-depleted stem cell transplant. The receptors originated from a boy under two years old who had a stem cell transplant for Wiskott-Aldrich syndrome, so the T cells may come from the graft donor.

This clonotype was found a few times. V is TRBV20-1 and J is TRBJ1-5; 7 bases line up with TRBD1. Germline CDR1 and CDR2: DFQATT and SNEGSKA (reference sequence). This CDR3 is 14 amino acids long. Losses at the gene ends were 6 bases for V and 0 bases for J; bases not matched to a gene: 5. CDR3 in DNA: TGCAGTGCCGGACAGGTTCTTAGCAATCAGCCCCAGCATTTT. It codes for CSAGQVLSNQPQHF.

This clonotype was counted a few times. The V call is TRBV9, the J call TRBJ2-1; no definite D call. This CDR3 has 14 amino acids. Trimming cost V 4 bases and J 4 bases, with 12 bases left between them. From germline, CDR1 is SGDLS and CDR2 YYNGEE. The CDR3 protein is CASSPRETYNEQFF. The CDR3 nucleotides are TGTGCCAGCAGCCCTCGCGAAACTTACAATGAGCAGTTCTTC.

This rearrangement joins TRBV29-1 to TRBJ2-3, with 8 bases identical to TRBD2. The CDR3 has 15 residues. Per germline, CDR1 SQVTM and CDR2 ANQGSEA. V was clipped by 5 bases and J by 2 bases; unmatched bases: 9. Here the CDR3 DNA reads TGCAGCGTTTCCCCCCAGCGGGGGCACACAGATACGCAGTATTTT. This codes for CSVSPQRGHTDTQYF.

This clonotype was detected only a few times. This chain joins TRBV7-2 and TRBJ2-3; 12 bases line up with TRBD2. The junction had 13 bases not matched to a gene; V was cut back by 0 bases and J by 9 bases. Germline CDR1 reads SGHTA; CDR2 reads FQGNSA. The CDR3 loop spans 18 amino acids. The CDR3, as DNA: TGTGCCAGCAGCTTAGCGGTCTCTAGCGGGAGGGCCGGCGACACGCAGTATTTT. This translates into CASSLAVSSGRAGDTQYF. Filled out from reference TRBV7-2 and TRBJ2-3, the complete variable domain reads GAGVSQSPSNKVTEKGKDVELRCDPISGHTALYWYRQSLGQGLEFLIYFQGNSAPDKSGLPSDRFSAERTGGSVSTLTIQRTQQEDSAVYLCASSLAVSSGRAGDTQYFGPGTRLTVL.

This clonotype has just a few counts. The chain has TRBV27 and TRBJ2-1; a weak D match, TRBD1 (5 bases). With 5 bases removed from V and 5 bases from J, the gap between germline ends came to 22 bases. The CDR3 runs to 17 residues. The germline CDR1 and CDR2 sequences are MNHEY and SMNVEV (reference sequence). This chain's CDR3 is CASSTMVTVPTNNEQFF. The CDR3 nucleotides are TGTGCCAGCAGTACTATGGTGACAGTCCCGACCAACAATGAGCAGTTCTTC.

This clonotype has only a few counts. DNA for the CDR3: TGTGCCAGCAGTTACCCGGGAGGCTATGGCTACACCTTC. This encodes CASSYPGGYGYTF. The chain combines TRBV6-2 or TRBV6-3 with TRBJ1-2; no definite D call. The CDR3 spans 13 residues. Germline CDR1 MNHEY, CDR2 SVGEGT. V was shortened by 2 bases and J by 4 bases, with 8 bases between the two germline ends.

DNA of the CDR3: TGTGCCAGCAGTGTGGGGTTGAGTAATGAAAAACTGTTTTTT. Protein sequence: CASSVGLSNEKLFF. The rearrangement uses TRBV2 and TRBJ1-4; D is unclear. The V gene lost 4 bases and the J gene lost 4 bases, with 10 bases spanning the gap. Germline CDR1 and CDR2: SNHLY and FYNNEI. CDR3 length: 14 amino acids.

The gene calls are TRBV10-2 and TRBJ2-2; maybe TRBD2 (6 bases). V was clipped by 9 bases and J by 4 bases, with 18 bases between them. The CDR3 contains 15 residues. Germline V gene sequence: CDR1 WSHSY, CDR2 SAAADI. The DNA of the CDR3 is TGCGCCAGTAAACTACTGGCGGGAAGCACCGGGGAGCTGTTTTTT. Its translation: CASKLLAGSTGELFF.

V is TRBV9 and J is TRBJ2-2; D remains ambiguous. The CDR3 totals 13 residues. CDR1 and CDR2 from the germline V gene are SGDLS and YYNGEE. Trimming took off 1 base at V and 4 bases at J, with 5 bases between the two ends. The CDR3 region is CASSVQITGELFF. CDR3 sequence (DNA): TGTGCCAGCAGCGTACAGATCACCGGGGAGCTGTTTTTT.

This chain uses TRBV19 with TRBJ2-1, with 11 bases lining up with TRBD2. Per the germline V gene, CDR1 is LNHDA and CDR2 is SQIVND (reference sequence). The CDR3 is 18 residues long. The ends lost 4 bases at V and 4 bases at J; junction bases unmatched: 12. This CDR3 is CASSRVAGGSAHYNEQFF. The CDR3, as DNA: TGTGCCAGTAGTAGAGTAGCGGGAGGGTCGGCCCATTACAATGAGCAGTTCTTC.

This clonotype came up many times. The rearrangement uses TRBV5-1 and TRBJ2-1, with D maybe TRBD2 (6 bases). Deletions cut 3 bases from V and 7 bases from J, with 11 bases between. The CDR3 has 13 residues. CDR1 is SGHRS and CDR2 is YFSETQ in the germline V gene. CDR3 sequence reads: CASSSHGRNEQFF. CDR3 DNA sequence: TGCGCCAGCAGCTCCCACGGGAGAAATGAGCAGTTCTTC.

This clonotype was detected ten times or more. The rearrangement links TRBV5-1 to TRBJ1-6; 7 bases align to TRBD1. The germline CDR1 and CDR2 sequences are SGHRS and YFSETQ. V shed 3 bases, J shed 7 bases, and the junction held 10 bases outside the gene matches. The CDR3 totals 16 residues. This chain's CDR3 is CASSSAATGRNSPLHF. Here the CDR3 DNA reads TGCGCCAGCAGCTCCGCGGCGACAGGGCGCAATTCACCCCTCCACTTT.

This clonotype was seen repeatedly, ten times or more. This rearrangement joins TRBV6-2 or TRBV6-3 to TRBJ2-1; 8 bases match TRBD2. With V trimmed by 6 bases and J by 5 bases, 9 bases remained unmatched. This CDR3 is 15 amino acids long. Germline V gene lookup returns CDR1 MNHEY and CDR2 SVGEGT. The CDR3 nucleotides read TGTGCCAGCAGCGCCGGGTTAGCGGGAAACAATGAGCAGTTCTTC. This gives the protein CASSAGLAGNNEQFF.

This clonotype was observed a few times. The J gene is TRBJ2-7, the V gene TRBV5-1; 8 bases are a match to TRBD1. Trimming removed 4 bases from V and 2 bases from J; junction bases left unmatched: 5. This CDR3 comprises 14 residues. CDR1 is SGHRS and CDR2 is YFSETQ in the germline V gene. The CDR3 region has the DNA TGCGCCAGCAGCAGGGACAGGTCCCCCTACGAGCAGTACTTC. Translation gives CASSRDRSPYEQYF.

This clonotype was recorded a few times. This rearrangement joins TRBV12-3 or TRBV12-4 to TRBJ2-7; 7 bases align to TRBD2. This CDR3 is built from 14 residues. V shed 5 bases and J 0 bases; nucleotides not matched to a gene: 4. As DNA, the CDR3 is TGTGCCAGCAGTCCAACTAGCGCCTCCTACGAGCAGTACTTC. It codes for CASSPTSASYEQYF.

This clonotype was recorded at least ten times. V gene TRBV29-1 combines with J gene TRBJ2-1; 8 bases are a match to TRBD2. With 2 bases clipped from V and 9 bases from J, the junction kept 18 bases outside the gene matches. The CDR3 has 17 amino acids. The germline CDR1 and CDR2 sequences are SQVTM and ANQGSEA. The CDR3: CSVENRRGAGVTVEQFF. CDR3 bases: TGCAGCGTTGAAAACCGTCGGGGAGCGGGGGTTACCGTTGAGCAGTTCTTC.

This clonotype appeared a few times. The V call is TRBV28, the J call TRBJ2-3; possibly TRBD2 for D (5 bases). V gave up 6 bases and J gave up 3 bases, with 13 bases separating them. Germline V gene sequence: CDR1 MDHEN, CDR2 SYDVKM. The CDR3 runs 14 residues. The CDR3 protein is CASSIARRTDTQYF. In nucleotides, the CDR3 is TGTGCCAGCAGCATAGCGCGTCGGACAGATACGCAGTATTTT.

This sequence joins TRBV7-2 and TRBJ2-1; no reliable D call. V was trimmed by 1 base and J by 2 bases, leaving 12 bases between them. CDR3 length: 16 residues. The germline V gene has CDR1 SGHTA and CDR2 FQGNSA. CDR3 sequence (DNA): TGTGCCAGCAGCTTAGTCCCAAGGGCACCCTACAATGAGCAGTTCTTC. This sequence encodes CASSLVPRAPYNEQFF.

V and J are TRBV20-1 and TRBJ1-2; D might be TRBD1 (6 bases). CDR1 is DFQATT, CDR2 SNEGSKA, per germline (reference sequence). V was pared by 5 bases and J by 3 bases, with 16 bases between. This CDR3 has 14 residues. The CDR3 loop reads CSAENRAMDYGYTF. The CDR3 region has the DNA TGCAGTGCTGAAAACAGGGCGATGGACTATGGCTACACCTTC.

The V and J genes are TRBV20-1 and TRBJ2-2, with D possibly being TRBD1 (6 bases). CDR1 and CDR2 from the germline V gene are DFQATT and SNEGSKA (reference sequence). CDR3 size: 14 residues. The V end lost 3 bases, the J end lost 6 bases, and 14 bases lay between the germline ends. In DNA form, the CDR3 reads TGCAGTGCTAGCGCCTTAGGGGGTCCCGGGGAGCTGTTTTTT. This encodes CSASALGGPGELFF.

This clonotype was seen only a few times. This sequence joins TRBV7-2 and TRBJ2-7; 8 bases agree with TRBD2. The CDR3 loop spans 13 amino acids. V trimming: 2 bases; J trimming: 12 bases; junction bases outside the gene matches: 9. The V gene's germline CDR1 is SGHTA and CDR2 FQGNSA. The CDR3 region has the DNA TGTGCCAGCAGCTTAAGACGAAAGCGGGAGTTGTACTTC. Translated, it gives CASSLRRKRELYF. Filled out from reference TRBV7-2 and TRBJ2-7, the complete variable domain reads GAGVSQSPSNKVTEKGKDVELRCDPISGHTALYWYRQSLGQGLEFLIYFQGNSAPDKSGLPSDRFSAERTGGSVSTLTIQRTQQEDSAVYLCASSLRRKRELYFGPGTRLTVT.

V gene TRBV7-2 combines with J gene TRBJ2-5; D possibly corresponds to TRBD2 (5 bases). This CDR3 has 14 residues. The germline V gene has CDR1 SGHTA and CDR2 FQGNSA. Trimming pared 1 base from V and 5 bases from J, leaving 11 bases between. The CDR3 loop is CASSLVPEVETQYF. In DNA, the CDR3 is TGTGCCAGCAGCTTAGTACCGGAGGTGGAGACCCAGTACTTC.

This chain connects TRBV12-3 or TRBV12-4 to TRBJ1-5; D is possibly TRBD1 (6 bases). The CDR3 has 16 amino acids. V was shortened by 4 bases and J by 2 bases, with 15 bases between the two germline ends. CDR3 coding DNA: TGTGCCAGCAGTTACTTTCAGGGGAACGGCAATCAGCCCCAGCATTTT. The encoded protein is CASSYFQGNGNQPQHF.

This clonotype was seen a handful of times. V and J are TRBV15 and TRBJ2-5; maybe TRBD2 (5 bases). The length of the CDR3 is 17 residues. Germline V CDR1 and CDR2: LNHNV, YYDKDF (reference sequence). V was pared by 0 bases and J by 2 bases, with 16 bases between. The CDR3 sequence is CATSRDPIGGLQETQYF. In nucleotides, the CDR3 is TGTGCCACCAGCAGAGATCCAATAGGCGGGCTGCAAGAGACCCAGTACTTC.

Only a few counts were recorded for this clonotype. Its ends do not fully match the called genes, so a read error is possible. The J gene is TRBJ2-7, the V gene TRBV24-1, with TRBD1 identical over 7 bases. The CDR3 covers 12 residues. Germline-derived CDR1 and CDR2 are KGHDR and SFDVKD. CDR3: CAPRGNSYEQYF. CDR3 in DNA: TGTGCCCCCAGGGGGAACTCCTACGAGCAGTACTTC.

In its sample, this clonotype was seen many times. The genes are TRBV10-3 and TRBJ2-1; 11 nucleotides align to TRBD2. The CDR3 covers 14 residues. The germline CDR1 and CDR2 sequences are ENHRY and SYGVKD. Trimming took 8 bases from V and 4 from J; bases not matched to a gene: 4. The CDR3 loop is CAIGTSGRYNEQFF. The CDR3 DNA reads TGTGCCATCGGTACTAGCGGGAGATACAATGAGCAGTTCTTC.

In this sample, this clonotype turned up a few times. The V call is TRBV15, the J call TRBJ2-7; D may be TRBD1 (5 bases). The CDR3 sequence is 12 residues long. The V gene lost 9 bases and the J gene lost 2 bases, with 11 bases spanning the gap. The germline CDR1 and CDR2 sequences are LNHNV and YYDKDF (reference sequence). The CDR3 is CATPRTPYEQYF. CDR3 nucleotides: TGTGCCACGCCACGGACACCCTACGAGCAGTACTTC.

The sample holds a few counts of this clonotype. This chain connects TRBV5-1 to TRBJ2-2; the D gene is possibly TRBD1 (5 bases). V was pared by 2 bases and J by 6 bases, with 14 bases between. CDR3 length equals 15 residues. CDR1 is SGHRS, CDR2 YFSETQ, per germline. CDR3 coding DNA: TGCGCCAGCAGCTTAGGCAGGGAAATTTCCGGGGAGCTGTTTTTT. This codes for CASSLGREISGELFF.

This clonotype was observed a handful of times. This chain joins TRBV12-3 or TRBV12-4 and TRBJ1-1; TRBD1 agrees at 7 bases. With 5 bases clipped from V and 5 bases from J, the junction kept 8 bases outside the gene matches. CDR3 length equals 14 residues. The CDR3 spells CASSPNRGGTEAFF. As DNA, the CDR3 is TGTGCCAGCAGTCCTAACAGGGGAGGTACTGAAGCTTTCTTT.

This clonotype turned up a few times. The rearrangement links TRBV21-1 to TRBJ2-1; TRBD1 is the table's D call and was not checked against the DNA. TRBV21-1 is a recognized pseudogene. This CDR3 spans 14 amino acids. This CDR3 reads CASRKGGGSNEQFF. CDR3 sequence (DNA): TGTGCCAGCCGAAAAGGGGGGGGCAGCAATGAGCAGTTCTTC.